The 11 T cell receptor beta chains below all came from one sample that was sequenced in a study of a mutant IDH1 vaccine in newly diagnosed glioma. Profiling relied on immunoSEQ multiplex PCR, and the TCRdb table lists in-frame clones only, not all of them. Counted here are around 32,000 clones, around 80% occurring once; the ten biggest clones make up roughly 3.1%. For these receptors, no antigen is known. Time point specified: week 35, safety follow-up. Vaccination comprised doses that each held 300 ug of mutant IDH1 20-mer peptide, plus topical imiquimod. This sample comprised PBMCs, obtained from a glioma patient whose treatment included an IDH1 peptide vaccine. The receptors shown here come from a man aged 35 to 55 with glioma. Some clones in this sample may be carry-over from other donors' samples.

The chain uses TRBV19 and TRBJ2-7; no clear D gene. Germline-derived CDR1 and CDR2 are LNHDA and SQIVND (reference sequence). The V and J ends lost 4 bases and 3 bases respectively, with 16 bases between them. The CDR3 is 15 residues long. CDR3 sequence (DNA): TGTGCCAGTAGTAAGGTCATGGAAGTGAACTACGAGCAGTACTTC. It translates to CASSKVMEVNYEQYF.

Only a few counts were recorded for this clone. The gene calls are TRBV5-6 and TRBJ2-7, with D hard to call. This CDR3 contains 14 residues. Germline V lookup: CDR1 SGHDT, CDR2 YYEEEE. Trimming pared 1 base from V and 3 bases from J, leaving 11 bases between. CDR3 residues: CASSLLGSDYEQYF. The DNA of the CDR3 is TGTGCCAGCAGCTTGTTGGGTTCGGACTACGAGCAGTACTTC. Full variable domain (outside the CDR3, taken from reference TRBV5-6 and TRBJ2-7): DAGVTQSPTHLIKTRGQQVTLRCSPKSGHDTVSWYQQALGQGPQFIFQYYEEEERQRGNFPDRFSGHQFPNYSSELNVNALLLGDSALYLCASSLLGSDYEQYFGPGTRLTVT.

The CDR3 protein is CASSPDRLAFF. Written as DNA, the CDR3 is TGTGCCAGCTCACCGGACAGACTAGCTTTCTTT. The gene calls are TRBV18 and TRBJ1-1, with a tentative D call TRBD1 (6 bases). The CDR3 is 11 amino acids. Germline CDR1 KGHSH, CDR2 LQKENI. Trimming pared 3 bases from V and 10 bases from J, leaving 9 bases between.

This clone was observed a handful of times. The same CDR3 arises from other DNA sequences in this sample as well. V and J are TRBV27 and TRBJ2-1; 8 bases fit TRBD2. The CDR3 extends over 16 amino acids. CDR1 is MNHEY and CDR2 is SMNVEV in the germline V gene (reference sequence). With V trimmed by 4 bases and J by 4 bases, 9 bases remained unmatched. The CDR3 nucleotides read TGTGCCAGCAGTTCCCCAAGCGGGGGCCGGTACAATGAGCAGTTCTTC. It yields the protein CASSSPSGGRYNEQFF.

The CDR3 sequence: CASSPQGGSNQPQHF. CDR3 nucleotides: TGTGCCAGCTCACCCCAGGGGGGATCCAATCAGCCCCAGCATTTT. The chain links TRBV18 to TRBJ1-5; 7 nucleotides match TRBD1. Germline CDR1 KGHSH, CDR2 LQKENI. V shed 3 bases and J 3 bases; nucleotides not matched to a gene: 5. This CDR3 is built from 15 residues.

The rearrangement joins TRBV10-2 to TRBJ2-5; D gene ambiguous. The CDR3 has 12 amino acids. Trimming took 3 bases from V and 6 from J, leaving 8 bases between them. Germline lookup yields CDR1 WSHSY and CDR2 SAAADI. Here the CDR3 reads CASSDNSQTQYF. DNA of the CDR3: TGCGCCAGCAGTGATAACTCTCAGACCCAGTACTTC.

The chain joins TRBV7-8 to TRBJ1-2; 8 bases fit TRBD1. Germline CDR1 is SGHVS and CDR2 is FQNEAQ. With V trimmed by 4 bases and J by 3 bases, 1 base remained unmatched. This CDR3 region has 13 residues. The CDR3 is CASSSTGDYGYTF. DNA for the CDR3: TGTGCCAGCAGCTCGACAGGGGACTATGGCTACACCTTC.

This clone was counted a single time. The J gene is TRBJ2-7, the V gene TRBV4-1; D call uncertain. The length of the CDR3 is 13 residues. Trimming removed 0 bases from V and 6 bases from J, with 9 bases in between. Germline V gene data show CDR1 as MGHRA and CDR2 as YSYEKL. The CDR3 is CASSQDQTVEQYF. For the CDR3, the DNA is TGCGCCAGCAGCCAAGATCAAACGGTCGAGCAGTACTTC.

This sequence joins TRBV19 and TRBJ2-2, with D perhaps TRBD1 (6 bases). Trimming pared 8 bases from V and 8 bases from J, leaving 15 bases between. CDR3 length: 13 amino acids. The germline CDR1 and CDR2 sequences are LNHDA and SQIVND (reference sequence). The CDR3 region has the DNA TGTGCCAGTTCGACCGGGACAAAAGGGGAGCTGTTTTTT. This encodes CASSTGTKGELFF.

This rearrangement joins TRBV19 to TRBJ1-1; D might be TRBD1 (5 bases). Trimming pared 5 bases from V and 3 bases from J, leaving 10 bases between. CDR3 length: 13 residues. Germline lookup yields CDR1 LNHDA and CDR2 SQIVND (reference sequence). In nucleotides, the CDR3 is TGTGCCAGTAGTCCTAGGGGATACACTGAAGCTTTCTTT. Protein: CASSPRGYTEAFF.

V is TRBV6-1 and J is TRBJ1-1; 7 positions agree with TRBD1. The V and J ends lost 7 bases and 10 bases, in that order; junction bases with no gene match: 15. The CDR3 covers 14 residues. CDR1 and CDR2 from the germline V gene are MNHNS and SASEGT. This chain's CDR3 is CASKTGNSGARAFF. The CDR3 nucleotides read TGTGCCAGCAAGACAGGGAATTCTGGGGCCAGAGCTTTCTTT.